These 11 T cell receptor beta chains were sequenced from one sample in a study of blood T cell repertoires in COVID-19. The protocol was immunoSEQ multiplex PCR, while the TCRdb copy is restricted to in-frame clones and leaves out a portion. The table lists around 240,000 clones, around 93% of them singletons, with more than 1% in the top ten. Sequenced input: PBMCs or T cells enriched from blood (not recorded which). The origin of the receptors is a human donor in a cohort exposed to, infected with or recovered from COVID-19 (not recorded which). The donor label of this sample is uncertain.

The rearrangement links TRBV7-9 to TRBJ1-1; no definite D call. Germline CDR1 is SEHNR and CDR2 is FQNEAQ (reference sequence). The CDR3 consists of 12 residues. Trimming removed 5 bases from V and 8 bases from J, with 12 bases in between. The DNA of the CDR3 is TGTGCCAGCAGCCCACGACTCTCCGAAGCTTTCTTT. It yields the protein CASSPRLSEAFF.

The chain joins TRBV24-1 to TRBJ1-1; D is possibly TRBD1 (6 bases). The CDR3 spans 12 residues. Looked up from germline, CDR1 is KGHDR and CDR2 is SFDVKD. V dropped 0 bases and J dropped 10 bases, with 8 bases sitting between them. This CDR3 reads CATSDLVGGAFF. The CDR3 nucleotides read TGTGCCACCAGTGATTTGGTAGGGGGAGCTTTCTTT.

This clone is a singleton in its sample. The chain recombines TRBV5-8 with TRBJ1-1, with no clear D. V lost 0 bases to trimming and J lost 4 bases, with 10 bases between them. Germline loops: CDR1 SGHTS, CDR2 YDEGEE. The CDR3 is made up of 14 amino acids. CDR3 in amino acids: CASSLGVAATEAFF. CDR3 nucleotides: TGTGCCAGCAGCTTGGGAGTAGCGGCCACTGAAGCTTTCTTT.

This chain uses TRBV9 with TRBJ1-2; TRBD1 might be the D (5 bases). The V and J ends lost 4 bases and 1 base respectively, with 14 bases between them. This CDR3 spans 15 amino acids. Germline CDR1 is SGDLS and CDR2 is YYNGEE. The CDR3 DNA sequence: TGTGCCAGCAGCACCGATCCTCAGGGTAACTATGGCTACACCTTC. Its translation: CASSTDPQGNYGYTF.

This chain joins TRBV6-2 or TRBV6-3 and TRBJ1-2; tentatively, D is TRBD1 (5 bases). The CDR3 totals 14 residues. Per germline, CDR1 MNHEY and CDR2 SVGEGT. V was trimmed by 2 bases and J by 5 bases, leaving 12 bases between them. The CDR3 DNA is TGTGCCAGCAGTTACCCACAGGTTCGGTATGGCTACACCTTC. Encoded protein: CASSYPQVRYGYTF.

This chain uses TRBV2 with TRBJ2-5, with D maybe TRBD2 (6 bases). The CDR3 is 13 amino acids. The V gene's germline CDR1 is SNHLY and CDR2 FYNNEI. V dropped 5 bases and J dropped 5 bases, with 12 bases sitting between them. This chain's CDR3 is CASSPGGVETQYF. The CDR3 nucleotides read TGTGCCAGCAGTCCTGGAGGGGTGGAGACCCAGTACTTC.

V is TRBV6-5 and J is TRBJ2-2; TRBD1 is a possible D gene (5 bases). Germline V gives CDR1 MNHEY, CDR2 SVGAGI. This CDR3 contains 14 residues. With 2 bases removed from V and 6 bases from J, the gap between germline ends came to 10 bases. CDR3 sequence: CASSYRGKAGELFF. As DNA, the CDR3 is TGTGCCAGCAGTTACAGGGGAAAGGCCGGGGAGCTGTTTTTT.

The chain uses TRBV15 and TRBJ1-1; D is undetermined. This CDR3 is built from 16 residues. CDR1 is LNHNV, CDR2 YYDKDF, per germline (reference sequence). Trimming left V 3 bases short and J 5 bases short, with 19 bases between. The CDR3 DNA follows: TGTGCCACCAGCAGGGCCACGAGGATCGGGGAGACTGAAGCTTTCTTT. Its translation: CATSRATRIGETEAFF.

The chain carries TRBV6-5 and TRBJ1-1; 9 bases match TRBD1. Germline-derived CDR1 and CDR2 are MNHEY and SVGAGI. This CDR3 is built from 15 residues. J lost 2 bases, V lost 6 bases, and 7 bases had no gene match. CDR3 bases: TGTGCCAGCAGACCCGGGACAGGGTTCAACACTGAAGCTTTCTTT. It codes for CASRPGTGFNTEAFF.

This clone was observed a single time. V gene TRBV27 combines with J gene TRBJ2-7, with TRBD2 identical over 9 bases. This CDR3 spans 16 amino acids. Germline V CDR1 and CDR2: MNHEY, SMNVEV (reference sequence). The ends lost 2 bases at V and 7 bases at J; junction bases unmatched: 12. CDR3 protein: CASSLLRAGGPGEQYF. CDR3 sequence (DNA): TGTGCCAGCAGTTTACTCCGAGCGGGGGGTCCGGGGGAGCAGTACTTC.

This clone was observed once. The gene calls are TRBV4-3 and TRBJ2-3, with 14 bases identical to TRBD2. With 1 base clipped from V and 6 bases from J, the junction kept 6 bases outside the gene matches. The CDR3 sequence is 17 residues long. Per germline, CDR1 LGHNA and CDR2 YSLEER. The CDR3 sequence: CASSQVTSGGATDTQYF. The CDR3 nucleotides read TGCGCCAGCAGCCAAGTGACTAGCGGGGGGGCCACGGATACGCAGTATTTT.